The rows below give T cell receptor beta chains drawn from one sample of a study of cytomegalovirus exposure and HLA in healthy donors. Profiled with immunoSEQ multiplex PCR; TCRdb holds only in-frame clones, not every one. Its table lists 110,000 to 150,000 clones. Sequenced sample: PBMCs. The origin of the receptors is a male donor in good health and CMV-seronegative. The CDR3 runs from the conserved cysteine through the conserved F or W. The D gene is left open where the match is weak.

CDR3 DNA	CDR3 protein	V gene	D gene	J gene
TGTGCCAGTAGGAAGTGGCAGGGGGCGGTCAATGAGCAGTTCTTC	CASRKWQGAVNEQFF	TRBV19	TRBD1	TRBJ2-1
TGTGCCAGCTCACCAATGGCGACAGAAGCTTTCTTT	CASSPMATEAFF	TRBV18	-	TRBJ1-1
TGTGCCAGCAGCCAAGATCTAGGGGCTACCTACGAGCAGTACTTC	CASSQDLGATYEQYF	TRBV14	-	TRBJ2-7
TGTGCCTGGACTAGACAGGGAGACCGTGAAGCTTTCTTT	CAWTRQGDREAFF	TRBV30	TRBD1	TRBJ1-1
TGCGCCAGCAGCCAAGAGGGGACAGGGGCAGGGACCGGGGAGCTGTTTTTT	CASSQEGTGAGTGELFF	TRBV4-3	TRBD1	TRBJ2-2
TGTGCCAGCAGCCCCTCCCCAGGACAGGGGGCGGGATGTCTCTTC	CASSPSPGQGAGCLF	TRBV6-5	TRBD1	TRBJ1-2
TGTGCCACCAGCAGGCCTGCAGGGTCCCGATTTAACACTGAAGCTTTCTTT	CATSRPAGSRFNTEAFF	TRBV15	-	TRBJ1-1
TGTGCCAGCAGTTTGAATCGGGGGGTATCCTACGAGCAGTACTTC	CASSLNRGVSYEQYF	TRBV28	TRBD2	TRBJ2-7
TGTGCCAGCAGCTTAGTAGCGGGAGTCGACAATGAGCAGTTCTTC	CASSLVAGVDNEQFF	TRBV7-9	TRBD2	TRBJ2-1
TGTGCCAGCAGCTTACGGGACAGGGGAGCTGAAGCTTTCTTT	CASSLRDRGAEAFF	TRBV5-6	TRBD1	TRBJ1-1
TGTGCCAGCAGTTACGGTCTGGGGAGCGGGGGGGCCGGGCAGTACTTC	CASSYGLGSGGAGQYF	TRBV6-5	TRBD2	TRBJ2-7
TGTGCCAGCAGTTACTCGGTAGGGGGCCTTATGTATGGCTACACCTTC	CASSYSVGGLMYGYTF	TRBV6-5	TRBD1	TRBJ1-2
TGCGCCAGCAGCCAGGACAGTGCTAACTATGGCTACACCTTC	CASSQDSANYGYTF	TRBV5-1	-	TRBJ1-2
TGTGCCAGCTCACCACGTCTGATAGACACCATATATTTT	CASSPRLIDTIYF	TRBV18	-	TRBJ1-3
TGTGCCAGCAGCGTAGAGCCGGGAGGGCCAGGCAATGAGCAGTTCTTC	CASSVEPGGPGNEQFF	TRBV9	TRBD2	TRBJ2-1
TGTGCCAGCAGCGTAGGGGCCCGAACGACAGGGTACGAGCAGTACTTC	CASSVGARTTGYEQYF	TRBV9	TRBD1	TRBJ2-7
TGTGCCAGCAGCCAAGATCTTCCGACTCGGATTATCAGCGAGCAGTACTTC	CASSQDLPTRIISEQYF	TRBV4-2	-	TRBJ2-7
TGTGCCAACCAGGGGGCTAAAGATGGCTACACCTTC	CANQGAKDGYTF	TRBV28	TRBD1	TRBJ1-2
TGTGCCAGCAGGTTGGGGGGAGCGGGTCTCACCGGGGAGCTGTTTTTT	CASRLGGAGLTGELFF	TRBV5-4	-	TRBJ2-2
TGTGCCAGCTCACCAAAACAGGGCTTCAATCAGCCCCAGCATTTT	CASSPKQGFNQPQHF	TRBV18	-	TRBJ1-5
TGTGCCAGCAGCTTGACTAGGACAGCAGGCTACGAGCAGTACTTC	CASSLTRTAGYEQYF	TRBV5-5	-	TRBJ2-7
TGTGCCAGCAGCTATCTCACAGATACGCAGTATTTT	CASSYLTDTQYF	TRBV6-1	-	TRBJ2-3
TGCGCCAGCAGCGACAGCCATGTAGAAAAACTGTTTTTT	CASSDSHVEKLFF	TRBV10-2	-	TRBJ1-4
TGCGCCAGCAGGGGAGGGGCGAACACTGAAGCTTTCTTT	CASRGGANTEAFF	TRBV5-1	-	TRBJ1-1
TGTGCCAGCAGCTTAACAGGGGGCCTTTACGAGCAGTACTTC	CASSLTGGLYEQYF	TRBV7-9	TRBD1	TRBJ2-7
TGCGCCAGCAGTGAGGCGTTGTCGAGCGGGAGGACGAACACCGGGGAGCTGTTTTTT	CASSEALSSGRTNTGELFF	TRBV10-1	TRBD2	TRBJ2-2
TGTGCCAGCACCGGGACACCCACCTACGAGCAGTACTTC	CASTGTPTYEQYF	TRBV28	-	TRBJ2-7
TGTGCCAGCTCACCCGACAGTGGCGGAGGGGATACGCAGTATTTT	CASSPDSGGGDTQYF	TRBV18	-	TRBJ2-3
TGTGCCAGCAGCTTGGGAGGCGAGCAGTACTTC	CASSLGGEQYF	TRBV5-6	-	TRBJ2-7
TGTGCCAGCAGCTTAACCCCTAGCGGGGATACGCAGTATTTT	CASSLTPSGDTQYF	TRBV11-3	TRBD2	TRBJ2-3
TGTGCCAGCCGACAGCCTAGCAATCAGCCCCAGCATTTT	CASRQPSNQPQHF	TRBV28	-	TRBJ1-5
TGTGCCAGTAGTATGCGGAGCGGGCCCGTCGAAGGGGATACGCAGTATTTT	CASSMRSGPVEGDTQYF	TRBV19	-	TRBJ2-3
TGCAGCGTTCAAGGGGTAGCGGGGCAAGAGACCCAGTACTTC	CSVQGVAGQETQYF	TRBV29-1	TRBD2	TRBJ2-5
TGTGCCAGCAGTACCTCCGGGACAGGGCTTTACACCTTC	CASSTSGTGLYTF	TRBV27	TRBD1	TRBJ1-2
TGTGCCAGCTCACCACCACTCATCGGCGAGCAGTACTTC	CASSPPLIGEQYF	TRBV18	-	TRBJ2-7
TGTGCCAGCAGCATCACCGGGACTAGCCTTAACACCGGGGAGCTGTTTTTT	CASSITGTSLNTGELFF	TRBV5-6	TRBD2	TRBJ2-2
TGTGCCTGGAGTGAAGACAGAGTAAGCAATCAGCCCCAGCATTTT	CAWSEDRVSNQPQHF	TRBV30	-	TRBJ1-5
TGCGCCAGCAGCCAAGGTCCGGACACGTGGGAGCAGTACTTC	CASSQGPDTWEQYF	TRBV4-1	-	TRBJ2-7
TGTGCCAGCAGCTTAGCGGCGGCAGGGGGGACTGAAGCTTTCTTT	CASSLAAAGGTEAFF	TRBV7-9	TRBD1	TRBJ1-1
TGTGCCAGCACCGAGGATCCGGCTAATGAAAAACTGTTTTTT	CASTEDPANEKLFF	TRBV6-5	-	TRBJ1-4
TGTGCCAGCAGCTTAAGAGGGCGGCGAGAGAGTGAGCAGTTCTTC	CASSLRGRRESEQFF	TRBV11-2	-	TRBJ2-1
TGTGCCAGCGGGGCGCCGAACACAGATACGCAGTATTTT	CASGAPNTDTQYF	TRBV7-3	-	TRBJ2-3
TGCGCCAGCAGCGCGGAACCGGGTCGCGGGGCTGAAGCTTTCTTT	CASSAEPGRGAEAFF	TRBV5-1	-	TRBJ1-1
TGTGCCAGCAGCCTCCTTGGGAGCACGGTGGGCGAGCAGTACTTC	CASSLLGSTVGEQYF	TRBV6-5	-	TRBJ2-7
TGCGCCAGCAGCCAAGGCGGCGGCCGTAAGACTGAAGCTTTCTTT	CASSQGGGRKTEAFF	TRBV4-3	-	TRBJ1-1
TGTGCCAGCAGCCCTTGGCGCGGGAGCGTCGATGAGCAGTTCTTC	CASSPWRGSVDEQFF	TRBV7-6	TRBD2	TRBJ2-1
TGCGCCAGCAGCTTGCCGGGTTTTGGAAACACCATATATTTT	CASSLPGFGNTIYF	TRBV5-1	-	TRBJ1-3
TGCGCCAGCAGTGGGGGACAGCGCTACGAGCAGTACTTC	CASSGGQRYEQYF	TRBV10-1	TRBD1	TRBJ2-7
TGTGCCAGCTCACCGACAGGGGGCAACGAGCAGTACTTC	CASSPTGGNEQYF	TRBV18	TRBD1	TRBJ2-7
TGTGCCTGGAGTGTAAGCGGTTTTGAGACCCAGTACTTC	CAWSVSGFETQYF	TRBV30	-	TRBJ2-5
TGTGCCAGCAGTCGTGGACAGTACAATGAGCAGTTCTTC	CASSRGQYNEQFF	TRBV14	-	TRBJ2-1
TGTGCCAGCAGTTACTCTCCAACAGGGGTTCGATCACCCCTCCACTTT	CASSYSPTGVRSPLHF	TRBV6-5	TRBD1	TRBJ1-6
TGTGCCAGCAGTTATGGGACTAGCGGGAGGGCTTACGAGCAGTACTTC	CASSYGTSGRAYEQYF	TRBV27	TRBD2	TRBJ2-7
TGTGCCAGCAGCGCTCCAAAACCTTATGGCTCTGGCTACACCTTC	CASSAPKPYGSGYTF	TRBV28	-	TRBJ1-2